This T cell receptor beta chain originates from a study of blood T cell repertoires in COVID-19. Study at large: Samples came from the United States, Italy and Spain, spanning acute and convalescent COVID-19.

Germline lookup yields CDR1 MNHEY and CDR2 SMNVEV (reference sequence). J lost 2 bases, V lost 2 bases, and 0 bases had no gene match. The CDR3 sequence is 14 residues long. Authors' analysis steps: Reference gene primer amplification gave estimated nucleated cell counts. Here immunoSEQ multiplex PCR was the method, and the copy in TCRdb shows in-frame clones only, minus some. The DNA gave D and trimming, while V, J and clone size come from that table. Of about 150,000 clones in the sample, 75% to 90% are singletons; the top ten hold about 16%. The chain couples TRBV27 to TRBJ2-1; the match to TRBD2 covers 7 bases. This TCR came from a woman between 40 and 50 years old with acute or convalescent COVID-19. Sequencing was done on a sample of peripheral blood. The CDR3 region is CASSLLAAYNEQFF. In DNA, the CDR3 is TGTGCCAGCAGTTTACTAGCGGCCTACAATGAGCAGTTCTTC.